The sample holds many counts of the clone carrying this T cell receptor beta chain. Its cognate antigen is unknown. This record comes from a study of T cells in Graves' hyperthyroidism and ophthalmopathy. Overall study context: Sampling of peripheral blood happened at initial diagnosis, prior to any treatment.

It was RNA transcripts that yielded the amplified TCR beta CDR3 regions. When the TCR CDR3 underwent first-round RT-PCR, the HTBI primer set was used. MiXCR, applied by TCRdb to the multiplex PCR reads, yields one record per CDR3 protein. This sample carries a few hundred thousand distinct CDR3 sequences, about 15% of them seen once, and the ten largest clones take about 14%. Study outcomes and limitations: Blood also showed most of the thyroid clonotypes that were expanded above 0.001.

Germline CDR1 and CDR2: SGHRS and YFSETQ. After removal of 4 bases from V and 5 bases from J, the junction contained 10 bases not matched to a gene. This CDR3 comprises 15 residues. The rearrangement joins TRBV5-1 to TRBJ1-1, with 8 bases matching TRBD1. Sequencing used blood. This TCR derives from a woman in her thirties or forties with Graves' hyperthyroidism that later progressed to Graves' ophthalmopathy. In nucleotides, the CDR3 is TGCGCCAGCAGCGCGGCGGACAGGGATAGAACTGAAGCTTTCTTT. It yields the protein CASSAADRDRTEAFF.